The sequence of this TCR beta chain was determined in a study of blood T cell repertoires in COVID-19. Overall study context: Acute-phase and convalescent COVID-19 samples originated in the United States, Italy and Spain. The cDNA or gDNA used as material had been derived from T cells, B-cell-depleted T cells, or PBMCs.

The ends lost 8 bases at V and 0 bases at J; junction bases unmatched: 17. Per the germline V gene, CDR1 is MDHEN and CDR2 is SYDVKM. The CDR3 has 18 amino acids. Per the original methods: The assay estimated nucleated cells by amplifying reference gene primers. Profiled with immunoSEQ multiplex PCR; TCRdb holds only in-frame clones, not every one. That table is the source of V, J and clone size, and D and trimming were worked out from the DNA. The sample records over 150,000 clones, roughly 87% being singletons. This chain links TRBV28 with TRBJ2-7, with 9 bases fitting TRBD1. The sequenced material came from peripheral blood. The source of this sequence is a woman in her fifties or sixties who had recovered from COVID-19. The CDR3 here is CASPGNPGTGTSSYEQYF. In DNA form, the CDR3 reads TGTGCCAGCCCAGGCAATCCCGGGACAGGGACAAGCTCCTACGAGCAGTACTTC.